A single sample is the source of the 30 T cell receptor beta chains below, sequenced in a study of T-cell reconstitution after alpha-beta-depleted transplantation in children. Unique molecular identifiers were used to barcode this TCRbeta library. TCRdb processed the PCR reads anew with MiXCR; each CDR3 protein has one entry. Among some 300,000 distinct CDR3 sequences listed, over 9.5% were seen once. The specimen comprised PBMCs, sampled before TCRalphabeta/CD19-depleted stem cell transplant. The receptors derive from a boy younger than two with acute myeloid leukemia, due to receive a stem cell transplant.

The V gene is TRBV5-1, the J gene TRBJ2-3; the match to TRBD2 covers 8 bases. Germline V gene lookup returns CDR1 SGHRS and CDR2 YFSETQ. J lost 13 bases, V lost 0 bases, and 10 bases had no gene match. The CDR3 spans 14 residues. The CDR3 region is CASSLVSGETLEYF. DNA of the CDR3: TGCGCCAGCAGCTTGGTTAGCGGGGAGACCCTGGAGTATTTT.

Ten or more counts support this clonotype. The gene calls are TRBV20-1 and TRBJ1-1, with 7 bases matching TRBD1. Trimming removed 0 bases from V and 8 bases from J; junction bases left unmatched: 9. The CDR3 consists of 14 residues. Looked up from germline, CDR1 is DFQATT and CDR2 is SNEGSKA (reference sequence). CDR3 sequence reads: CSARDPMTGKEAFF. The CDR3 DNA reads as TGCAGTGCTAGAGATCCGATGACAGGGAAGGAAGCTTTCTTT.

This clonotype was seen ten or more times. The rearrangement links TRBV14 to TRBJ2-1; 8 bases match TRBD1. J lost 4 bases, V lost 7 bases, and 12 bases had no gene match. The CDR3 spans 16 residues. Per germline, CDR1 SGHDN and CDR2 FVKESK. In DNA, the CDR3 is TGTGCCAGCAAGTCGAGCAAGGGGACAGGTTACAATGAGCAGTTCTTC. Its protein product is CASKSSKGTGYNEQFF. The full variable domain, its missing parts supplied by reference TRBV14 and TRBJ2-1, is EAGVTQFPSHSVIEKGQTVTLRCDPISGHDNLYWYRRVMGKEIKFLLHFVKESKQDESGMPNNRFLAERTGGTYSTLKVQPAELEDSGVYFCASKSSKGTGYNEQFFGPGTRLTVL.

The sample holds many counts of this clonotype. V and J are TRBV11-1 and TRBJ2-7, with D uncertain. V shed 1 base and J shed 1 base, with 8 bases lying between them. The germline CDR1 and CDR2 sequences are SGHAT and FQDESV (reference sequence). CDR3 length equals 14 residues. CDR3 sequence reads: CASSLGVASYEQYF. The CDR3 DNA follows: TGTGCCAGCAGCTTAGGAGTCGCTTCCTACGAGCAGTACTTC.

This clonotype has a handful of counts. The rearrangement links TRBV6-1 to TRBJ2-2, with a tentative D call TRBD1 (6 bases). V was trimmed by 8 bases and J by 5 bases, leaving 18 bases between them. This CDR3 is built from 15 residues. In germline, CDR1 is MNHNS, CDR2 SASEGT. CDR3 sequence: CASSKQGSITGELFF. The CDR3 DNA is TGTGCCAGCTCCAAACAGGGATCGATAACCGGGGAGCTGTTTTTT.

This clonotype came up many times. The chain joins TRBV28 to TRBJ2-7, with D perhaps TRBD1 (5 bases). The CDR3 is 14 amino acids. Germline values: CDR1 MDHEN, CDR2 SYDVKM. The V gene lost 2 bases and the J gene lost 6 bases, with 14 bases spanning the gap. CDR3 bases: TGTGCCAGCAGTTTACGGGCAGGGTTTGGCGAGCAGTACTTC. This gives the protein CASSLRAGFGEQYF.

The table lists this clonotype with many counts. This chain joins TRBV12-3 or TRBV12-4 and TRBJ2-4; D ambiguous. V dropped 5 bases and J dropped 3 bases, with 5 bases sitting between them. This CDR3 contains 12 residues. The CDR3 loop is CASSLYKNIQYF. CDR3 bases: TGTGCCAGCAGTCTATACAAAAACATTCAGTACTTC.

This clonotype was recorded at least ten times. The DNA for the CDR3 is TGTGCCAGCACCTCGATCCGGGCCCCGGGAGAGCAGTACTTC. This codes for CASTSIRAPGEQYF. V and J are TRBV28 and TRBJ2-7, with a tentative D call TRBD2 (5 bases). This CDR3 region has 14 residues. Per the germline V gene, CDR1 is MDHEN and CDR2 is SYDVKM. Trimming took off 7 bases at V and 7 bases at J, with 20 bases between the two ends.

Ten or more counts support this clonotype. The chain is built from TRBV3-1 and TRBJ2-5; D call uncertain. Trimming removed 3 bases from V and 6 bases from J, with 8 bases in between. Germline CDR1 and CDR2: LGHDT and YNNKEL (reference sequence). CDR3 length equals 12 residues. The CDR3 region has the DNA TGTGCCAGCAGCCATTTCGAGCAGACCCAGTACTTC. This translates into CASSHFEQTQYF.

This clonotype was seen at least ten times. The CDR3 reads CSVAAGQGINEQFF. CDR3 nucleotides: TGCAGCGTTGCCGCGGGACAGGGAATCAATGAGCAGTTCTTC. The chain links TRBV29-1 to TRBJ2-1, with 9 bases matching TRBD1. The CDR3 consists of 14 residues. Germline loops: CDR1 SQVTM, CDR2 ANQGSEA. Trimming took 4 bases from V and 6 from J; bases not matched to a gene: 7.

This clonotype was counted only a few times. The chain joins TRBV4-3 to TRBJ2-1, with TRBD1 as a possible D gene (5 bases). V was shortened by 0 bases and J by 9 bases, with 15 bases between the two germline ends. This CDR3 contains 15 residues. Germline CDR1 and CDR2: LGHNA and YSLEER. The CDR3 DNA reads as TGCGCCAGCAGCCAAGATCCGGCAGGGTCCTCTGAGCAGTTCTTC. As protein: CASSQDPAGSSEQFF.

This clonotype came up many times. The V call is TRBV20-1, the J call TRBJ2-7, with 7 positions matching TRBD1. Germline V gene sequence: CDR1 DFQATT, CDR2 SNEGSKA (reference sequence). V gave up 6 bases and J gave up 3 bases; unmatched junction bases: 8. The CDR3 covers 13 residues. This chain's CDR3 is CSAPTGFGYEQYF. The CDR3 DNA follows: TGCAGTGCCCCGACAGGGTTTGGCTACGAGCAGTACTTC.

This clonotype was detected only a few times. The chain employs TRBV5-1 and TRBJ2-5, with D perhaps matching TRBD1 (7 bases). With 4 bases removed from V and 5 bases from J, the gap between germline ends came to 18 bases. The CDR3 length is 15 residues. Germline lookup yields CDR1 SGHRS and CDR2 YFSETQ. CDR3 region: CASSPGDSAEETQYF. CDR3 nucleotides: TGCGCCAGCAGCCCGGGGGACAGTGCGGAGGAGACCCAGTACTTC.

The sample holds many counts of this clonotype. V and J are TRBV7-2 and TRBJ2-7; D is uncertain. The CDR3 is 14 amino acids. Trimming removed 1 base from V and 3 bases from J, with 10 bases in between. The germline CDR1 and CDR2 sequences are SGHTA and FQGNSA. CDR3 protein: CASSLVPSGYEQYF. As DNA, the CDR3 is TGTGCCAGCAGCTTAGTACCCTCGGGCTACGAGCAGTACTTC.

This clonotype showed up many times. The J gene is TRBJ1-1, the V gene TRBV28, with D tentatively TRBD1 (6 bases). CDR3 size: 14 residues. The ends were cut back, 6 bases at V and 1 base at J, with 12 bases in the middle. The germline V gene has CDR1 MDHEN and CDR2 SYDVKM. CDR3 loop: CASRPRGGNTEAFF. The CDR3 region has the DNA TGTGCCAGCAGGCCTAGGGGGGGGAACACTGAAGCTTTCTTT.

In DNA, the CDR3 is TGTGCCAGTAGTATAAGGCAGAACACTGAAGCTTTCTTT. Its translation: CASSIRQNTEAFF. The chain has TRBV19 and TRBJ1-1; unclear D gene. The CDR3 is made up of 13 amino acids. The V end lost 2 bases, the J end lost 1 base, and 5 bases lay between the germline ends. The germline CDR1 and CDR2 sequences are LNHDA and SQIVND (reference sequence).

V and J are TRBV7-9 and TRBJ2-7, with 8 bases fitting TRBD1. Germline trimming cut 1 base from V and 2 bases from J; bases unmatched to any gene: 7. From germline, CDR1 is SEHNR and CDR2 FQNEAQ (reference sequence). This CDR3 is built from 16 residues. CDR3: CASSLDRDRRPYEQYF. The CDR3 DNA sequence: TGTGCCAGCAGCTTAGACCGGGACAGGAGGCCCTACGAGCAGTACTTC.

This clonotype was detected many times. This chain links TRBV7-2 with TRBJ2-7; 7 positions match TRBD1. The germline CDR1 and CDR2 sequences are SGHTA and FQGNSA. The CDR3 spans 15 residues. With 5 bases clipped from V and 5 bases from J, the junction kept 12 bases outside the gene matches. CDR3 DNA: TGTGCCAGCAGCGTCGAGACAGGGTTGGCGAACGAGCAGTACTTC. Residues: CASSVETGLANEQYF.

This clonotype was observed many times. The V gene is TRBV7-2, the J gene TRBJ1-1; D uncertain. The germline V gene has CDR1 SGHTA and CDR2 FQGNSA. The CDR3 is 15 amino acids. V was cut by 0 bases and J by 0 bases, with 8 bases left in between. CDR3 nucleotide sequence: TGTGCCAGCAGCTTAGCGTTGGTCCTGAACACTGAAGCTTTCTTT. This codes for CASSLALVLNTEAFF.

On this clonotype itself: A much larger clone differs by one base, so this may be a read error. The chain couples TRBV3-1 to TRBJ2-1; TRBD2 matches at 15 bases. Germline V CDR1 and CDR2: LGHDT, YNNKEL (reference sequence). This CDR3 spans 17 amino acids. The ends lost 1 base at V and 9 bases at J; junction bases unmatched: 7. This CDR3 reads CASSQGLGLAGGGEQFF. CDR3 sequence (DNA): TGTGCCAGCAGCCAAGGTCTAGGACTAGCGGGAGGGGGTGAGCAGTTCTTC.

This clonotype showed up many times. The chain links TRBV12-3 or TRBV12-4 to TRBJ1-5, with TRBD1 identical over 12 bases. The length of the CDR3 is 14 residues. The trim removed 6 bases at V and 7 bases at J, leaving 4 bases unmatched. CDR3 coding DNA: TGTGCCAGCAGGCCGGGACAGGGGGCACAGCCCCAGCATTTT. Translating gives CASRPGQGAQPQHF.

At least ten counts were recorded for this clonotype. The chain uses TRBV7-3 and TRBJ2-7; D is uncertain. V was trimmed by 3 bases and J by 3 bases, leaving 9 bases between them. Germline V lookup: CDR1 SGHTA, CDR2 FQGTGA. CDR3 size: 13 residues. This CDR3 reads CASSFRPDYEQYF. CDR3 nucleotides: TGTGCCAGCAGCTTCCGCCCGGACTACGAGCAGTACTTC.

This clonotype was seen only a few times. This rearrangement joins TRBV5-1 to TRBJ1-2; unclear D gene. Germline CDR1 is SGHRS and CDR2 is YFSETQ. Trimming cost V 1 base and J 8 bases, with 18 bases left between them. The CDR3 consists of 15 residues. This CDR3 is CASSLQRAPGGGYTF. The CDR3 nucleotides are TGCGCCAGCAGCTTGCAGAGGGCTCCAGGAGGGGGCTACACCTTC.

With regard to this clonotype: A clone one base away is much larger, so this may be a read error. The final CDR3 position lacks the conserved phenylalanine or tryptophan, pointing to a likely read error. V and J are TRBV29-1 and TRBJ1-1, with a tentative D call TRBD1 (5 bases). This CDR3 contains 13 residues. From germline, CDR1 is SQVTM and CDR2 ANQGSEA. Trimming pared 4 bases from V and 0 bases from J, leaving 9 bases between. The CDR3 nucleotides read TGCAGCGTTGCCAGGGTTTTGAACACTGAAGCTTTCTCT. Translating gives CSVARVLNTEAFS.

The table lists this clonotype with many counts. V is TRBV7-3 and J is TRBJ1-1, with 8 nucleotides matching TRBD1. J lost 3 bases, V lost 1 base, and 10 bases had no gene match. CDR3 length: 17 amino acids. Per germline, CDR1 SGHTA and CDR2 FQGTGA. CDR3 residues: CASSLKDRELGYTEAFF. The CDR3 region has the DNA TGTGCCAGCAGCTTAAAGGACAGGGAGTTGGGGTACACTGAAGCTTTCTTT.

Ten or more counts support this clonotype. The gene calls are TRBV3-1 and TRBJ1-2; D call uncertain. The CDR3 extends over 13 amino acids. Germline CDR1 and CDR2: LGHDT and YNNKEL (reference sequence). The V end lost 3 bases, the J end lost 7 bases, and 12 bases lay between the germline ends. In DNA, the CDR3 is TGTGCCAGCAGCCACCGGCAGGAGAGTGGCTACACCTTC. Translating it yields CASSHRQESGYTF. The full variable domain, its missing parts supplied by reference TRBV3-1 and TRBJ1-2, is DTAVSQTPKYLVTQMGNDKSIKCEQNLGHDTMYWYKQDSKKFLKIMFSYNNKELIINETVPNRFSPKSPDKAHLNLHINSLELGDSAVYFCASSHRQESGYTFGSGTRLTVV.

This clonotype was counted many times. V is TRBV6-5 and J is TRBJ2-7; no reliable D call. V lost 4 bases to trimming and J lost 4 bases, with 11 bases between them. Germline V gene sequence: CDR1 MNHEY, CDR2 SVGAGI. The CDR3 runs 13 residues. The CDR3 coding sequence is TGTGCCAGCAGTTTCCGGGCCTCATACGAGCAGTACTTC. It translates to CASSFRASYEQYF.

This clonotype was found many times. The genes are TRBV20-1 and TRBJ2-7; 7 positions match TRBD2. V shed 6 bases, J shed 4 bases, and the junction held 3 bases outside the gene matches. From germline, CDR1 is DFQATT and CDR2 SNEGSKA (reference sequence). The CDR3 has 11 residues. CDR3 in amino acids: CSAGGSYEQYF. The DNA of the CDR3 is TGCAGTGCCGGGGGGTCGTACGAGCAGTACTTC.

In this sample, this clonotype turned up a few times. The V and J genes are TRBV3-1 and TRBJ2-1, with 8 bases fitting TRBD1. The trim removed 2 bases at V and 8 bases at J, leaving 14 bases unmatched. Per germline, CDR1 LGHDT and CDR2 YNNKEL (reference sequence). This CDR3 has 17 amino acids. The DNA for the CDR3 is TGTGCCAGCAGCCAACAAGTCCGAGGCAGGGGGCGGGATGAGCAGTTCTTC. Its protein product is CASSQQVRGRGRDEQFF.

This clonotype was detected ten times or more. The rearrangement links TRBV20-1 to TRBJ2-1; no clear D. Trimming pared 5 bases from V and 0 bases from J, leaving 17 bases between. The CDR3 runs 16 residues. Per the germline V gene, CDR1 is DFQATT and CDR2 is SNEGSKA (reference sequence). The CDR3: CSAALGLSGSYNEQFF. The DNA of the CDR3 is TGCAGTGCTGCATTGGGCCTTTCGGGCTCCTACAATGAGCAGTTCTTC.